This T cell receptor beta chain was recovered during a study of shared clonotypes between healthy human individuals. Overall study: With ages of 18 to 49, the donors were two women and three men. Study conclusions and caveats: Rarefaction indicated that sorted-subset sequencing remained incomplete although depth was large.

How the authors handled the data: ImmunoSEQ gave junction-only sequences without quality scores, so filtering differed. Produced via immunoSEQ multiplex PCR; TCRdb's table is partial and in-frame only. That table gives V, J and clone size, and the DNA gave D and trimming. In the table there are some 680,000 clones, around four fifths of which are singletons. Germline CDR1 reads SGHDN; CDR2 reads FVKESK. The CDR3 runs 15 residues. Notes on this clone: The antigen remains undetermined. A read error is possible here, since a much larger clone lies one base away.

The sequenced sample consisted of memory CD4+ T cells sorted from blood. As for subset: CD45RA-negative fraction. This sequence was found in a woman under 40 in good health. The chain couples TRBV14 to TRBJ1-2, with 7 nucleotides matching TRBD1. The CDR3: CASSHTRQGWYGHTF. DNA of the CDR3: TGTGCCAGCAGCCACACCAGACAGGGCTGGTATGGCCACACCTTC.